This T cell receptor (beta chain) came from a study of a mutant IDH1 vaccine in newly diagnosed glioma. Using immunoSEQ multiplex PCR, the repertoire was profiled, and TCRdb retains in-frame clones only, with some absent. The repertoire holds approximately 81,000 clones, with 85% as singletons. Of note for this clone: Its cognate antigen is unknown.

The CDR3 runs 14 residues. V lost 7 bases and J 0 bases, leaving 10 bases between the germline ends. CDR1 is MNHNS, CDR2 SASEGT, per germline. Documented time point: week 23, last vaccination. Vaccination comprised doses that each held 300 ug of mutant IDH1 20-mer peptide, plus topical imiquimod. The gene calls are TRBV6-1 and TRBJ1-3; D gene uncertain. The sequences come from PBMCs, collected from a glioma patient whose treatment included an IDH1 peptide vaccine. The receptor was isolated from a man aged 25-40 years with glioma. Some clones in this sample may be carry-over from other donors' samples. The CDR3 loop is CASTDPTSGNTIYF. DNA of the CDR3: TGTGCCAGCACTGATCCGACCTCTGGAAACACCATATATTTT.